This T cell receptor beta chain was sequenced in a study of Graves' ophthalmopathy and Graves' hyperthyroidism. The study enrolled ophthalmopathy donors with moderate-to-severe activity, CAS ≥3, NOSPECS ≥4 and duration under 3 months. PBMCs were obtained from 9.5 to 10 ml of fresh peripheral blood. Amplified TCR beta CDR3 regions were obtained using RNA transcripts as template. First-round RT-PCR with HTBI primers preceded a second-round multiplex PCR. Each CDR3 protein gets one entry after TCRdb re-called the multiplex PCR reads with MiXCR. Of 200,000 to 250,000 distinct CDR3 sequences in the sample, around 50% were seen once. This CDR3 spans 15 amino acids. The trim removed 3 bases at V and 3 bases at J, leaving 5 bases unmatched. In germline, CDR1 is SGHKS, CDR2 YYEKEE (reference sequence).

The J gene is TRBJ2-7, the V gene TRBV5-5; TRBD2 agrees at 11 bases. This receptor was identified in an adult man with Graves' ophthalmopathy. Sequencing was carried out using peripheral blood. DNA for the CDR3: TGTGCCAGCAGCTCTATCGGGACTAGCGGCTACGAGCAGTACTTC. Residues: CASSSIGTSGYEQYF.